The T cell receptor beta chain described here comes from a study of blood T cell repertoires in COVID-19. For the study at large: Samples of COVID-19 (acute and convalescent) were obtained from the United States, Italy and Spain. PBMCs, B-cell-depleted T cells, or T cells provided the cDNA or gDNA that made up the material.

Study processing details: Amplification from reference gene primers served as the basis for estimated nucleated cell counts. Assay: immunoSEQ multiplex PCR; the TCRdb copy retains only in-frame clones and omits some. Clonal size and the V and J genes are those of that table, whereas D and trimming came from the DNA. The table has 60,000 or so clones, around 89% seen once. Germline CDR1 and CDR2: SGHVS and FNYEAQ. This CDR3 comprises 16 residues. J was trimmed by 2 bases and V by 1 base; bases with no gene match: 5. The sequenced material came from peripheral blood. The rearrangement links TRBV7-6 to TRBJ1-5; TRBD1 matches at 7 bases. This TCR was recovered from a man aged 55 to 70 with acute or convalescent COVID-19. The CDR3 loop reads CASSLEGAKGNQPQHF. CDR3 DNA: TGTGCCAGCAGCTTAGAGGGGGCGAAGGGCAATCAGCCCCAGCATTTT.